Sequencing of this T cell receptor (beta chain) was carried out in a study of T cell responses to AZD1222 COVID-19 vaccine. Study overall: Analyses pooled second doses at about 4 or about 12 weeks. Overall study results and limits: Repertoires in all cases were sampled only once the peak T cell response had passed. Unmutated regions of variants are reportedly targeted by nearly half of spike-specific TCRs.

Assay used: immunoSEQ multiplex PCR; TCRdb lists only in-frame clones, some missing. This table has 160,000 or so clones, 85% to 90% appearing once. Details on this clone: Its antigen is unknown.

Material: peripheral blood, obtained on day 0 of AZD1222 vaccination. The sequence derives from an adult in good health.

The CDR3 here is CASGLATRPDTQYF. The CDR3 DNA reads TGTGCCAGCGGTCTAGCGACACGCCCAGATACGCAGTATTTT. The gene calls are TRBV7-2 and TRBJ2-3; TRBD2 is a possible D gene (6 bases). The CDR3 loop spans 14 amino acids. Trimming removed 8 bases from V and 4 bases from J, with 16 bases in between. The germline CDR1 and CDR2 sequences are SGHTA and FQGNSA.